This TCR beta chain is from a study of a mutant IDH1 vaccine in newly diagnosed glioma. Study in general: Visits designated V12 and V13 were conducted at weeks 35 and 47, respectively.

Regarding this clone: Its antigen remains unidentified.

Using immunoSEQ multiplex PCR, the repertoire was profiled, and TCRdb retains in-frame clones only, with some absent. The sample has 50,000 or so clones; approximately 88% are singletons. Noted time point: week 47, end of study. Each dose of the vaccine consisted of 300 ug of mutant IDH1 20-mer peptide, with topical imiquimod. With 3 bases clipped from V and 15 bases from J, the junction kept 9 bases outside the gene matches. CDR1 is SNHLY, CDR2 FYNNEI, per germline. CDR3 length: 13 amino acids. The source was PBMCs, collected from a glioma patient whose treatment included an IDH1 peptide vaccine. The V call is TRBV2, the J call TRBJ2-4; 9 bases align to TRBD2. The origin of this receptor is a young woman with glioma. Some clones in this sample may be carry-over from other donors' samples. In DNA form, the CDR3 reads TGTGCCAGCAGTGATAGGGTAGCGGGAGAGAGGTACTTC. Translated, it gives CASSDRVAGERYF.